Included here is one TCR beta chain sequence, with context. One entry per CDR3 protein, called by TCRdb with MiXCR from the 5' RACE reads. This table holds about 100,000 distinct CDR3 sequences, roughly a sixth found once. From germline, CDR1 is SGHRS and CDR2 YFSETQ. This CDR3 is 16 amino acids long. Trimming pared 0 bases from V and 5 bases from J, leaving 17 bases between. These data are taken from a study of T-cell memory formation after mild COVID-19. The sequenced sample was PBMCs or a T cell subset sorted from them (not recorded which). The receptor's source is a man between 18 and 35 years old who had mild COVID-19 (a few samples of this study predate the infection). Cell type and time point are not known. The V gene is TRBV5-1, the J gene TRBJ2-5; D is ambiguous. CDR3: CASSLAHGPPGETQYF. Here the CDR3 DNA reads TGCGCCAGCAGCTTGGCCCATGGACCCCCGGGTGAGACCCAGTACTTC.